This record looks at one T cell receptor (beta chain) sequence and its context. This sample is part of a study of T cells in Graves' hyperthyroidism and ophthalmopathy. Amplification of TCR beta CDR3 regions used RNA as the template. An initial round of RT-PCR targeting the TCR CDR3 relied on the HTBI primer set. TCRdb reprocessed the multiplex PCR reads with MiXCR, giving one entry per CDR3 protein. Found here are 500,000 or so distinct CDR3 sequences, 16% of them singletons; the top ten hold about 29%. Germline V gene lookup returns CDR1 SGHTS and CDR2 YDEGEE. The CDR3 runs to 14 residues. V shed 1 base, J shed 3 bases, and the junction held 2 bases outside the gene matches.

The sequence derives from a woman between 25 and 40 years old with Graves' ophthalmopathy. The specimen sequenced was blood. J is TRBJ2-3 and V is TRBV5-8; 7 bases agree with TRBD2. The CDR3 protein is CASSLWEGTDTQYF. As DNA, the CDR3 is TGTGCCAGCAGCTTGTGGGAGGGAACAGATACGCAGTATTTT.